A selection of T cell receptor beta chains follows, all from one sample in a study of T-cell reconstitution after alpha-beta-depleted transplantation in children. TCRdb redid the calling of the PCR reads with MiXCR, one entry per CDR3 protein. The sample comprises approximately 400,000 distinct CDR3 sequences, approximately 10% of which are singletons, and roughly 5% rests with the top ten. The sequencing used PBMCs from the stem cell graft donor, collected from the stem cell graft. These receptors originate from a human donor who donated a stem cell graft to a child with acute myeloid leukemia. Each CDR3 is given without its conserved first and last residue. Each record gives: V gene, J gene, CDR3 protein.

V gene: TRBV20-1; J gene: TRBJ1-1; CDR3 protein: SARGAGGTEAF
V gene: TRBV6-5; J gene: TRBJ2-1; CDR3 protein: ASSYTNPSLAGGPNEQF
V gene: TRBV4-1; J gene: TRBJ2-3; CDR3 protein: ASSQPDSTQY
V gene: TRBV7-6; J gene: TRBJ1-6; CDR3 protein: ASSSGGLVPLH
V gene: TRBV27; J gene: TRBJ1-1; CDR3 protein: ASSPNLITGTEAF
V gene: TRBV6-1; J gene: TRBJ1-5; CDR3 protein: ASRPDRRVNQPQH
V gene: TRBV30; J gene: TRBJ1-5; CDR3 protein: AWTGGAGQPQH
V gene: TRBV2; J gene: TRBJ2-1; CDR3 protein: ASSRDSGFNEQF
V gene: TRBV29-1; J gene: TRBJ1-4; CDR3 protein: SVYQGQGNEKLF
V gene: TRBV12-3/TRBV12-4; J gene: TRBJ1-2; CDR3 protein: ASRTQGRNYGYT
V gene: TRBV19; J gene: TRBJ2-1; CDR3 protein: ASSPGPGTIGQF
V gene: TRBV27; J gene: TRBJ2-3; CDR3 protein: ASSLSGGTNTQY
V gene: TRBV7-9; J gene: TRBJ1-1; CDR3 protein: ASSLDREGHTEAF
V gene: TRBV20-1; J gene: TRBJ2-1; CDR3 protein: SARTGQGFSYNEQF
V gene: TRBV27; J gene: TRBJ2-1; CDR3 protein: ASSFVGTGANEQF
V gene: TRBV10-2; J gene: TRBJ2-3; CDR3 protein: ASSESGKGTDTQY
V gene: TRBV11-3; J gene: TRBJ1-1; CDR3 protein: ASSPTGNGDEAF
V gene: TRBV20-1; J gene: TRBJ1-1; CDR3 protein: SARMHSMNTEAF
V gene: TRBV7-3; J gene: TRBJ2-3; CDR3 protein: ASSLSASGTTDTQY
V gene: TRBV7-2; J gene: TRBJ2-7; CDR3 protein: ASSSKHYEQY